Presented here are 25 T cell receptor beta chains from one specimen sequenced in a study of T cell responses to AZD1222 COVID-19 vaccine. Profiling relied on immunoSEQ multiplex PCR, and the TCRdb table lists in-frame clones only, not all of them. The sample includes 95,000 to 150,000 clones, approximately 90% of them seen just once. The specimen was peripheral blood, collected on day 0 of AZD1222 vaccination. The origin of the receptors is an adult in good health.

This chain connects TRBV25-1 to TRBJ2-7; D possibly corresponds to TRBD2 (6 bases). The germline gives CDR1 MGHDK, CDR2 SYGVNS. CDR3 length equals 12 residues. Trimming cost V 6 bases and J 6 bases, with 12 bases left between them. CDR3 nucleotide sequence: TGTGCCAGCAGACTAGCATTGGGCGAGCAGTACTTC. Its protein is CASRLALGEQYF.

This chain uses TRBV23-1 with TRBJ2-3, with D perhaps being TRBD1 or TRBD2 (5 bases each). TRBV23-1 counts as an open reading frame of uncertain function. The CDR3 is made up of 15 amino acids. V gave up 8 bases and J gave up 1 base, with 16 bases separating them. The CDR3 coding sequence is TGCGCCAGCGCCCGGGACGGTACTCGCACAGATACGCAGTATTTT. Protein: CASARDGTRTDTQYF.

V and J are TRBV28 and TRBJ1-5; no firm D call. Between the trimmed V and J ends, which lost 6 bases and 1 base, there was a span of 16 bases. The CDR3 runs 16 residues. Germline V gives CDR1 MDHEN, CDR2 SYDVKM. CDR3 residues: CASSPPGIWSNQPQHF. In DNA form, the CDR3 reads TGTGCCAGCAGCCCTCCTGGTATTTGGAGCAATCAGCCCCAGCATTTT.

This clone was seen a few times. The CDR3, as DNA: TGTGCCAGCAGCACAGGGCCTGGGGCCAACGTCCTGACTTTC. Translation: CASSTGPGANVLTF. V usage is TRBV6-5 and J usage is TRBJ2-6, with TRBD1 as a possible D gene (6 bases). Germline lookup yields CDR1 MNHEY and CDR2 SVGAGI. V lost 6 bases, J lost 2 bases, and 8 bases lay in between. The CDR3 is 14 residues long.

V gene TRBV28 combines with J gene TRBJ1-1; no definite D call. Germline V gene lookup returns CDR1 MDHEN and CDR2 SYDVKM. Trimming shortened V by 1 base and J by 6 bases, and 9 bases separated the two germline ends. This CDR3 is 13 amino acids long. CDR3 residues: CASSLLRVAEAFF. The CDR3 DNA reads as TGTGCCAGCAGTTTATTGAGGGTGGCTGAAGCTTTCTTT.

The chain has TRBV3-1 (or the pseudogene TRBV3-2) and TRBJ1-2, with a weak D call TRBD1 (5 bases). Per the germline V gene, CDR1 is LGHDT and CDR2 is YNNKEL (reference sequence). The V end lost 4 bases, the J end lost 0 bases, and 6 bases lay between the germline ends. This CDR3 has 13 amino acids. In DNA form, the CDR3 reads TGTGCCAGCAGCCCGACAGCTAACTATGGCTACACCTTC. This translates into CASSPTANYGYTF.

The chain has TRBV28 and TRBJ1-5; 8 nucleotides match TRBD1. CDR1 MDHEN and CDR2 SYDVKM come from the germline V gene. This CDR3 region has 16 residues. The V and J ends lost 4 bases and 3 bases, in that order; junction bases with no gene match: 8. The CDR3 sequence: CASSSIGQGDNQPQHF. For the CDR3, the DNA is TGTGCCAGCAGTTCAATTGGACAGGGCGACAATCAGCCCCAGCATTTT.

The rearrangement links TRBV7-9 to TRBJ1-5, with 10 bases aligning to TRBD1. The V and J ends lost 5 bases and 6 bases, in that order; junction bases with no gene match: 7. This CDR3 region has 15 residues. The germline V gene has CDR1 SEHNR and CDR2 FQNEAQ (reference sequence). CDR3 nucleotide sequence: TGTGCCAGCAGCCCGGGACAGGGGAACGTTCAGCCCCAGCATTTT. Protein: CASSPGQGNVQPQHF.

The V gene is TRBV30, the J gene TRBJ2-2; tentatively, D is TRBD1 (5 bases). This CDR3 spans 11 amino acids. The V gene's germline CDR1 is GTSNPN and CDR2 SVGIG (reference sequence). The ends were cut back, 6 bases at V and 5 bases at J, with 7 bases in the middle. This CDR3 reads CACAGTGELFF. DNA of the CDR3: TGTGCCTGCGCAGGGACCGGGGAGCTGTTTTTT.

V is TRBV5-1 and J is TRBJ1-1, with D possibly TRBD1 on 5 matching bases. The germline CDR1 and CDR2 sequences are SGHRS and YFSETQ. V gave up 0 bases and J gave up 5 bases, with 17 bases separating them. CDR3 length: 16 residues. The CDR3 sequence is CASSLAPSGRETEAFF. For the CDR3, the DNA is TGCGCCAGCAGCTTGGCCCCAAGTGGCAGGGAGACTGAAGCTTTCTTT.

The chain carries TRBV18 and TRBJ2-5, with D unresolved. Germline CDR1 KGHSH, CDR2 LQKENI. The CDR3 length is 15 residues. Trimming stripped 3 bases from V and 0 bases from J, with 11 bases between. The CDR3 nucleotides read TGTGCCAGCTCACCTCGACGGTCAAACCAAGAGACCCAGTACTTC. Its protein is CASSPRRSNQETQYF.

This clone was seen a few times. The genes are TRBV7-2 and TRBJ2-1, with unresolved D. Germline V gene lookup returns CDR1 SGHTA and CDR2 FQGNSA. V was clipped by 0 bases and J by 1 base, with 7 bases between them. This CDR3 spans 15 amino acids. CDR3 sequence: CASSLAAGSYNEQFF. The CDR3 nucleotides are TGTGCCAGCAGCTTAGCCGCCGGTTCCTACAATGAGCAGTTCTTC.

The chain has TRBV5-1 and TRBJ2-5; TRBD1 aligns across 12 bases. Germline CDR1 is SGHRS and CDR2 is YFSETQ. Trimming at V came to 5 bases and at J to 5 bases, leaving 10 bases not matched to a gene. The CDR3 is 16 amino acids. In nucleotides, the CDR3 is TGCGCCAGCAGTGCAGCCGGGACAGGGGGCGGGGAGACCCAGTACTTC. It is translated as CASSAAGTGGGETQYF.

The chain employs TRBV19 and TRBJ1-1; no clear D. CDR3 length: 14 amino acids. In germline, CDR1 is LNHDA, CDR2 SQIVND (reference sequence). V was clipped by 3 bases and J by 5 bases, with 13 bases between them. DNA of the CDR3: TGTGCCAGTAGTATGGTGTCCCCAGAGACTGAAGCTTTCTTT. Translating it yields CASSMVSPETEAFF.

The chain couples TRBV18 to TRBJ1-5, with a possible D match to TRBD1 (5 bases). Germline V lookup: CDR1 KGHSH, CDR2 LQKENI. CDR3 length equals 13 residues. Trimming stripped 6 bases from V and 5 bases from J, with 11 bases between. CDR3 residues: CASSPRGDQPQHF. The CDR3 nucleotides are TGTGCCAGCTCCCCCCGGGGGGATCAGCCCCAGCATTTT.

This chain links TRBV28 with TRBJ1-2; 12 nucleotides agree with TRBD1. This CDR3 region has 15 residues. The trim removed 5 bases at V and 8 bases at J, leaving 9 bases unmatched. Germline V gives CDR1 MDHEN, CDR2 SYDVKM. The CDR3 here is CASSKGGQGARGYTF. The DNA for the CDR3 is TGTGCCAGCAGTAAAGGGGGACAGGGGGCAAGAGGCTACACCTTC.

V and J are TRBV5-1 and TRBJ2-2; 7 nucleotides match TRBD2. Germline CDR1 reads SGHRS; CDR2 reads YFSETQ. The CDR3 extends over 15 amino acids. With V trimmed by 2 bases and J by 5 bases, 6 bases remained unmatched. CDR3: CASSLTGGGTGELFF. As DNA, the CDR3 is TGCGCCAGCAGCTTAACGGGAGGCGGGACCGGGGAGCTGTTTTTT.

This clone occurred a few times. CDR3 residues: CASRQGLNTGELFF. The CDR3, as DNA: TGTGCCAGCAGACAGGGGCTGAACACCGGGGAGCTGTTTTTT. V and J are TRBV6-4 and TRBJ2-2, with 7 bases aligning to TRBD1. Trimming at V came to 6 bases and at J to 1 base, leaving 2 bases not matched to a gene. Per the germline V gene, CDR1 is MRHNA and CDR2 is SNTAGT. This CDR3 spans 14 amino acids.

The chain joins TRBV9 to TRBJ2-5; D possibly corresponds to TRBD1 (6 bases). The CDR3 covers 15 residues. Germline CDR1 and CDR2: SGDLS and YYNGEE. V was shortened by 3 bases and J by 0 bases, with 12 bases between the two germline ends. CDR3 sequence (DNA): TGTGCCAGCAGCGCAGGACAGTGGGACCAAGAGACCCAGTACTTC. The encoded protein is CASSAGQWDQETQYF.

The rearrangement uses TRBV10-3 and TRBJ2-7; TRBD1 or TRBD2 may be the D gene (5 bases each). The CDR3 consists of 16 residues. Trimming cost V 0 bases and J 7 bases, with 19 bases left between them. Looked up from germline, CDR1 is ENHRY and CDR2 is SYGVKD. CDR3 coding DNA: TGTGCCATCAGTGAGTCGCAGAGGGGCTCCCTACGAGAGCAGTACTTC. Its translation: CAISESQRGSLREQYF.

The rearrangement joins TRBV27 to TRBJ2-1, with D tentatively TRBD2 (5 bases). Trimming removed 4 bases at V and 2 bases at J, with 9 bases between. The CDR3 is made up of 14 amino acids. The V gene's germline CDR1 is MNHEY and CDR2 SMNVEV (reference sequence). In nucleotides, the CDR3 is TGTGCCAGCAGTTCCCAAGCGGCCTACAATGAGCAGTTCTTC. It specifies CASSSQAAYNEQFF.

This sequence joins TRBV28 and TRBJ1-1; 7 bases map to TRBD1. V gave up 5 bases and J gave up 11 bases; unmatched junction bases: 8. From germline, CDR1 is MDHEN and CDR2 SYDVKM. The CDR3 totals 12 residues. CDR3 region: CASSPLQGEAFF. The DNA of the CDR3 is TGTGCCAGCAGTCCCCTCCAGGGGGAGGCTTTCTTT.

In its sample, this clone was seen a few times. The chain is built from TRBV11-2 and TRBJ2-7; 7 nucleotides match TRBD2. The CDR3 has 16 residues. Germline assignment: CDR1 SGHAT and CDR2 FQNNGV. The J segment lost 5 bases and the V segment lost 4 bases, leaving 14 bases of the junction unmatched. The CDR3 is CASSSSGLDGVHEQYF. As DNA, the CDR3 is TGTGCCAGCAGCTCTAGTGGACTAGATGGAGTCCACGAGCAGTACTTC. The full variable domain, its missing parts supplied by reference TRBV11-2 and TRBJ2-7, is EAGVAQSPRYKIIEKRQSVAFWCNPISGHATLYWYQQILGQGPKLLIQFQNNGVVDDSQLPKDRFSAERLKGVDSTLKIQPAKLEDSAVYLCASSSSGLDGVHEQYFGPGTRLTVT.

The chain carries TRBV6-5 and TRBJ2-6; D may correspond to TRBD1 or TRBD2 (5 bases each). V was clipped by 8 bases and J by 0 bases, with 5 bases between them. The length of the CDR3 is 13 residues. CDR1 and CDR2 from the germline V gene are MNHEY and SVGAGI. The CDR3 region is CASGGSGANVLTF. CDR3 DNA: TGTGCCAGCGGGGGCTCTGGGGCCAACGTCCTGACTTTC.

The V gene is TRBV27, the J gene TRBJ1-5; 8 positions match TRBD1. Germline V gene data show CDR1 as MNHEY and CDR2 as SMNVEV (reference sequence). V lost 4 bases to trimming and J lost 2 bases; unmatched junction nucleotides: 7. The CDR3 sequence is 16 residues long. The CDR3 sequence: CASSSGQGQGNQPQHF. The CDR3 DNA reads TGTGCCAGCAGTTCCGGACAGGGTCAGGGCAATCAGCCCCAGCATTTT.